A selection of T cell receptor beta chains follows, all from one sample in a study of cytomegalovirus exposure and HLA in healthy donors. The protocol was immunoSEQ multiplex PCR, while the TCRdb copy is restricted to in-frame clones and leaves out a portion. The sample lists over 100,000 clones; 82% were seen once. Sequencing was performed on PBMCs. All receptors derive from a woman between 45 and 60 years old in good health and CMV-seropositive. The CDR3 runs from the conserved cysteine through the conserved F or W. A D gene is named only where the DNA matches it firmly. A row's size may be missing; if present it is once, few, many or a size class.

clone size: NA
J gene: TRBJ1-1
D gene: TRBD1
V gene: TRBV12-5
CDR3 DNA: TGTGCTAGTGGTTCCAACAGGGGCATCGGCACTGAAGCTTTCTTT
CDR3 protein: CASGSNRGIGTEAFF

clone size: NA
J gene: TRBJ1-2
D gene: TRBD1
V gene: TRBV7-2
CDR3 DNA: TGTGCCAGCAGCTTAGGGGGACAGGGGGCTCTGAATGGCTACACCTTC
CDR3 protein: CASSLGGQGALNGYTF

clone size: NA
J gene: TRBJ2-7
D gene: NA
V gene: TRBV7-8
CDR3 DNA: TGTGCCAGCAGCTTACAAGAGGGAACCTACGAGCAGTACTTC
CDR3 protein: CASSLQEGTYEQYF

clone size: NA
J gene: TRBJ2-3
D gene: TRBD2
V gene: TRBV5-1
CDR3 DNA: TGCGCCAGCAGCTTGGGGGCGGGAGGGTCAGATACGCAGTATTTT
CDR3 protein: CASSLGAGGSDTQYF

clone size: NA
J gene: TRBJ1-1
D gene: NA
V gene: TRBV5-8
CDR3 DNA: TGTGCCAGCAGCTTGACAACCACGATGAACACTGAAGCTTTCTTT
CDR3 protein: CASSLTTTMNTEAFF

clone size: NA
J gene: TRBJ2-1
D gene: TRBD1
V gene: TRBV28
CDR3 DNA: TGTGCCAGCAGGGGGACAGGGTGGGGCAATGAGCAGTTCTTC
CDR3 protein: CASRGTGWGNEQFF

clone size: NA
J gene: TRBJ1-5
D gene: NA
V gene: TRBV27
CDR3 DNA: TGTGCCAGCAGTCCCCACGCCCTCGGGAGGGGCCAAGAGCCCCAGCATTTT
CDR3 protein: CASSPHALGRGQEPQHF

clone size: NA
J gene: TRBJ1-4
D gene: NA
V gene: TRBV5-4
CDR3 DNA: TGTGCCAGCAGCCCTTCGGTCTTGACAGAAAAACTGTTTTTT
CDR3 protein: CASSPSVLTEKLFF

clone size: NA
J gene: TRBJ2-1
D gene: NA
V gene: TRBV7-9
CDR3 DNA: TGTGCCAGCAGCTTAAAAGCTGACAATGAGCAGTTCTTC
CDR3 protein: CASSLKADNEQFF

clone size: NA
J gene: TRBJ1-2
D gene: TRBD1
V gene: TRBV11-2
CDR3 DNA: TGTGCCAGCAGCCGCAGGGGGCGCGGACCTGGAGGCTACACCTTC
CDR3 protein: CASSRRGRGPGGYTF

clone size: NA
J gene: TRBJ1-2
D gene: TRBD1
V gene: TRBV19
CDR3 DNA: TGTGCCAGTACCCTGACAGGGATTGGCTATGGCTACACCTTC
CDR3 protein: CASTLTGIGYGYTF

clone size: NA
J gene: TRBJ2-7
D gene: NA
V gene: TRBV5-4
CDR3 DNA: TGTGCCAGCAGCTTGTCCAAAACCTACGAGCAGTACTTC
CDR3 protein: CASSLSKTYEQYF

clone size: NA
J gene: TRBJ1-3
D gene: TRBD1
V gene: TRBV7-3
CDR3 DNA: TGTGCCAGCAGCTTATGGGGACAGGGGTGGCCTGGAAACACCATATATTTT
CDR3 protein: CASSLWGQGWPGNTIYF

clone size: NA
J gene: TRBJ1-5
D gene: TRBD1
V gene: TRBV19
CDR3 DNA: TGTGCCAGTAATAAGGGGGCCTATAGCAATCAGCCCCAGCATTTT
CDR3 protein: CASNKGAYSNQPQHF

clone size: NA
J gene: TRBJ2-5
D gene: NA
V gene: TRBV5-5
CDR3 DNA: TGTGCCAGCAGCTTCCCTTACTCGGAGACCCAGTACTTC
CDR3 protein: CASSFPYSETQYF

clone size: NA
J gene: TRBJ1-4
D gene: NA
V gene: TRBV6-5
CDR3 DNA: TGTGCCAGCAGCCCCCCCGGGGGGGGGTCAAAACTGTTTTTT
CDR3 protein: CASSPPGGGSKLFF

clone size: NA
J gene: TRBJ2-3
D gene: TRBD2
V gene: TRBV2
CDR3 DNA: TGTGCCAGCAGTGCTCCAGCGGGAGGTTCAGATACGCAGTATTTT
CDR3 protein: CASSAPAGGSDTQYF

clone size: NA
J gene: TRBJ2-1
D gene: TRBD2
V gene: TRBV6-1
CDR3 DNA: TGTGCCAGCAGTGGCCCATTAGCGGGAGTACGGAATGAGCAGTTCTTC
CDR3 protein: CASSGPLAGVRNEQFF

clone size: few
J gene: TRBJ2-1
D gene: NA
V gene: TRBV9
CDR3 DNA: TGTGCCAGCAGCGTAGATACAGGGAGTCGGGATGAGCAGTTCTTC
CDR3 protein: CASSVDTGSRDEQFF

clone size: NA
J gene: TRBJ1-1
D gene: NA
V gene: TRBV5-6
CDR3 DNA: TGTGCCAGCAGCTTGGACGGACTCAACACTGAAGCTTTCTTT
CDR3 protein: CASSLDGLNTEAFF

clone size: NA
J gene: TRBJ1-2
D gene: NA
V gene: TRBV28
CDR3 DNA: TGTGCCAGCAGTTTAGGGCCCCAGCGGGGCTACACCTTC
CDR3 protein: CASSLGPQRGYTF

clone size: NA
J gene: TRBJ2-1
D gene: NA
V gene: TRBV7-3
CDR3 DNA: TGTGCCAGCAGCCTAGTTACTAGTGCCAATCAGCAGTTCTTC
CDR3 protein: CASSLVTSANQQFF

clone size: NA
J gene: TRBJ2-6
D gene: TRBD1
V gene: TRBV28
CDR3 DNA: TGTGCCAGCAGTTTAGGCCCCGACAGGGCCAGCTGGGGGGCCAACGTCCTGACTTTC
CDR3 protein: CASSLGPDRASWGANVLTF

clone size: NA
J gene: TRBJ1-1
D gene: NA
V gene: TRBV2
CDR3 DNA: TGTGCCAGCAGGGTTGATGGGAGCGGGGAAACTGAAGCTTTCTTT
CDR3 protein: CASRVDGSGETEAFF

clone size: few
J gene: TRBJ1-5
D gene: NA
V gene: TRBV9
CDR3 DNA: TGTGCCAGCAGCGTAGGGTTGGGCGGGGGTCAGCCCCAGCATTTT
CDR3 protein: CASSVGLGGGQPQHF

clone size: NA
J gene: TRBJ2-5
D gene: TRBD2
V gene: TRBV12-5
CDR3 DNA: TGTGCTAGTGGTTTTGCGGCGGGGGGGTCGGAGATGACCCAGTACTTC
CDR3 protein: CASGFAAGGSEMTQYF

clone size: NA
J gene: TRBJ2-3
D gene: NA
V gene: TRBV27
CDR3 DNA: TGTGCCAGCAGTTTATCGAGGGAGGATAATAATGCAGATACGCAGTATTTT
CDR3 protein: CASSLSREDNNADTQYF

clone size: once
J gene: TRBJ1-1
D gene: TRBD1
V gene: TRBV27
CDR3 DNA: TGTGCCAGCCGCTCCAGGGGGTGGAACACTGAAGCTTTCTTT
CDR3 protein: CASRSRGWNTEAFF

clone size: NA
J gene: TRBJ1-2
D gene: TRBD1
V gene: TRBV30
CDR3 DNA: TGTGCCTGGAGCCGCGGGACAGGTAGCGGCTATGGCTACACCTTC
CDR3 protein: CAWSRGTGSGYGYTF

clone size: NA
J gene: TRBJ1-5
D gene: NA
V gene: TRBV27
CDR3 DNA: TGTGCCAGCAGTCAACTCCAGGGTAATCAGCCCCAGCATTTT
CDR3 protein: CASSQLQGNQPQHF

clone size: NA
J gene: TRBJ2-7
D gene: TRBD2
V gene: TRBV5-4
CDR3 DNA: TGTGCCAGCAGCTTGGCCAACGGGGGAGGGGACGAGCAGTACTTC
CDR3 protein: CASSLANGGGDEQYF

clone size: NA
J gene: TRBJ1-4
D gene: NA
V gene: TRBV2
CDR3 DNA: TGTGCCAGCAGTTCACAGGAAAATGAAAAACTGTTTTTT
CDR3 protein: CASSSQENEKLFF

clone size: NA
J gene: TRBJ2-7
D gene: TRBD1
V gene: TRBV2
CDR3 DNA: TGTGCCAGCACCCGGGACAGGGGTTCCTACGAGCAGTACTTC
CDR3 protein: CASTRDRGSYEQYF

clone size: NA
J gene: TRBJ1-4
D gene: NA
V gene: TRBV7-9
CDR3 DNA: TGTGCCAGCAAGGGGGGAGGGGACGGCGAAAAACTGTTTTTT
CDR3 protein: CASKGGGDGEKLFF

clone size: NA
J gene: TRBJ2-7
D gene: TRBD2
V gene: TRBV19
CDR3 DNA: TGTGCCAGTAGTATAGCGGGAGGGCCCTACGAGCAGTACTTC
CDR3 protein: CASSIAGGPYEQYF

clone size: NA
J gene: TRBJ2-3
D gene: NA
V gene: TRBV11-2
CDR3 DNA: TGTGCCAGCAGCACCGATGGGGAGTCCAACCCCACAGATACGCAGTATTTT
CDR3 protein: CASSTDGESNPTDTQYF

clone size: NA
J gene: TRBJ1-1
D gene: NA
V gene: TRBV27
CDR3 DNA: TGTGCCAGCAGTTTCGATGGGGACTCGGACACTGAAGCTTTCTTT
CDR3 protein: CASSFDGDSDTEAFF

clone size: few
J gene: TRBJ2-6
D gene: TRBD1
V gene: TRBV7-2
CDR3 DNA: TGTGCCAGCAGCAGCAACAGGGGCCCTGGGGCCAACGTCCTGACTTTC
CDR3 protein: CASSSNRGPGANVLTF

clone size: NA
J gene: TRBJ1-3
D gene: NA
V gene: TRBV30
CDR3 DNA: TGTGCCTGGAGTGTAGGGGTTTTGAACACCATATATTTT
CDR3 protein: CAWSVGVLNTIYF

clone size: NA
J gene: TRBJ2-7
D gene: NA
V gene: TRBV7-9
CDR3 DNA: TGTGCCAGCAGCCCAAACACCTACGAGCAGTACTTC
CDR3 protein: CASSPNTYEQYF

clone size: NA
J gene: TRBJ2-1
D gene: TRBD2
V gene: TRBV7-9
CDR3 DNA: TGTGCCAGCAGCCCCATTCTCGGGGGGACTAGCGGTTACAATGAGCAGTTCTTC
CDR3 protein: CASSPILGGTSGYNEQFF

clone size: once
J gene: TRBJ1-5
D gene: TRBD1
V gene: TRBV29-1
CDR3 DNA: TGCAGCGTTTCTCAGGGGGCGGATCAGCCCCAGCATTTT
CDR3 protein: CSVSQGADQPQHF

clone size: NA
J gene: TRBJ2-3
D gene: NA
V gene: TRBV11-3
CDR3 DNA: TGTGCCAGCAGCCTAGGGCGCACAGATACGCAGTATTTT
CDR3 protein: CASSLGRTDTQYF

clone size: NA
J gene: TRBJ1-1
D gene: NA
V gene: TRBV21-1
CDR3 DNA: TGTGCCAGCAGCAAAGTAAGCGATACTCTGAACACTGAAGCTTTCTTT
CDR3 protein: CASSKVSDTLNTEAFF

clone size: NA
J gene: TRBJ2-3
D gene: TRBD2
V gene: TRBV18
CDR3 DNA: TGTGCCAGCTCACCAATAGCGGGAGCGTCGGCAGATACGCAGTATTTT
CDR3 protein: CASSPIAGASADTQYF

clone size: NA
J gene: TRBJ2-7
D gene: NA
V gene: TRBV11-1
CDR3 DNA: TGTGCCAGCAGCCCAACAGGTTCCCTCGGGGAGCAGTACTTC
CDR3 protein: CASSPTGSLGEQYF

clone size: NA
J gene: TRBJ1-5
D gene: TRBD1
V gene: TRBV28
CDR3 DNA: TGTGCCAGCAGTACCGGACAGGGGAATCAGCCCCAGCATTTT
CDR3 protein: CASSTGQGNQPQHF

clone size: NA
J gene: TRBJ2-7
D gene: TRBD2
V gene: TRBV9
CDR3 DNA: TGTGCCAGCAGCCGTTCCGGGACTAGCGTAGCCTACGAGCAGTACTTC
CDR3 protein: CASSRSGTSVAYEQYF

clone size: NA
J gene: TRBJ2-5
D gene: NA
V gene: TRBV7-3
CDR3 DNA: TGTGCCAGCAGCTTCTCGCCCAGGGAGACCCAGTACTTC
CDR3 protein: CASSFSPRETQYF

clone size: few
J gene: TRBJ2-1
D gene: NA
V gene: TRBV4-1
CDR3 DNA: TGCGCCAGCAGCCAAGTTGGGGTTGGGGGCGTCCCCTACAATGAGCAGTTCTTC
CDR3 protein: CASSQVGVGGVPYNEQFF

clone size: NA
J gene: TRBJ1-2
D gene: NA
V gene: TRBV5-4
CDR3 DNA: TGTGCCAGCAGCTTGGCCGGGGGGGCTAACTATGGCTACACCTTC
CDR3 protein: CASSLAGGANYGYTF

clone size: NA
J gene: TRBJ2-2
D gene: NA
V gene: TRBV7-3
CDR3 DNA: TGTGCCAGCAGCTTAACGTATGGTAGGGGACAAGGGACCGGGGAGCTGTTTTTT
CDR3 protein: CASSLTYGRGQGTGELFF

clone size: NA
J gene: TRBJ1-5
D gene: TRBD1
V gene: TRBV6-5
CDR3 DNA: TGTGCCAGCAGTGGGACAGGGGGTAATCATTCGCCCCAGCATTTT
CDR3 protein: CASSGTGGNHSPQHF